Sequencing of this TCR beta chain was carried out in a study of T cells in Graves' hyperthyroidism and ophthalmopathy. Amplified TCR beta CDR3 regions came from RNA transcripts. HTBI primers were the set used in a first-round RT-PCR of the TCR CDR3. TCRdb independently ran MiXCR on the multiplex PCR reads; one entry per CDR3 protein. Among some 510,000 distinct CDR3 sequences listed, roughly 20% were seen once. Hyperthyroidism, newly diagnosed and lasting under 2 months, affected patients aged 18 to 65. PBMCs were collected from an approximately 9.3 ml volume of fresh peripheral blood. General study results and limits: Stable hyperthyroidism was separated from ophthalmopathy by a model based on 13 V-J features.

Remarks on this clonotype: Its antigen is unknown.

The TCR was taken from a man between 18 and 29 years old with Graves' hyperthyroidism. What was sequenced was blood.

CDR3 loop: CAVQNPLNTEAFF. The CDR3 nucleotides read TGTGCGGTCCAAAACCCGCTGAACACTGAAGCTTTCTTT. V usage is TRBV30 and J usage is TRBJ1-1; D ambiguous. The germline CDR1 and CDR2 sequences are GTSNPN and SVGIG (reference sequence). The CDR3 is made up of 13 amino acids.